The sequence of this TCR beta chain was determined in a study of circulating and synovial CD4+ cells in juvenile arthritis. Study results and limitations: CPL versus bulk CD4 samples: T cell genome counts differed by at least an order of magnitude.

The germline CDR1 and CDR2 sequences are SGDLS and YYNGEE. V was pared by 4 bases and J by 6 bases, with 5 bases of the junction left unmatched. There are 14 residues in the CDR3. This clone was counted a single time. Its antigen remains unknown. The assay was immunoSEQ multiplex PCR, and TCRdb's table has in-frame clones only and misses some. The sample lists about 2,500 clones, 85% to 90% seen once, with 3% to 4.5% in the top ten. The sequence was collected from a human donor with juvenile idiopathic arthritis. The chain recombines TRBV9 with TRBJ2-2; 8 bases are a match to TRBD2. The sequenced sample was HLA-DR+ CD4+ T cells from blood. Documented subset: circulating pathogenic-like lymphocytes, sorted as HLA-DR+CD14-CD3+CD4+CD25low/- blood T cells. The DNA for the CDR3 is TGTGCCAGCAGCTCCGGGGGGGCGTCCGGGGAGCTGTTTTTT. Translation: CASSSGGASGELFF.